This is a list of T cell receptor beta chains from one sample in a study of blood T cell repertoires in COVID-19. Repertoires were generated with immunoSEQ multiplex PCR, while TCRdb's copy carries only in-frame clones and drops some. This table has around 100,000 clones, about 86% appearing once. Sequenced: peripheral blood. These receptors were obtained from a human donor in a cohort sampled during active COVID-19. Both conserved end residues are part of each CDR3. The D gene is left open where the match is weak. Some rows mark clone size as missing; the rest say once, few, many or name a class of expanded clone.

>NA|TRBJ2-3|TRBV5-1|NA
CASSWGPKEVGDTQYF
TGCGCCAGCAGCTGGGGGCCCAAGGAGGTGGGAGATACGCAGTATTTT
>NA|TRBJ2-6|TRBV19|TRBD2
CASSGTSVVSGANVLTF
TGTGCCAGCTCCGGGACTAGCGTAGTCTCTGGGGCCAACGTCCTGACTTTC
>NA|TRBJ1-1|TRBV6-1|NA
CASSESSANTEAFF
TGTGCCAGCAGTGAGAGTTCCGCGAACACTGAAGCTTTCTTT
>few|TRBJ1-5|TRBV2|NA
CASNAGTRNQPQHF
TGTGCCAGCAACGCAGGAACCCGCAATCAGCCCCAGCATTTT
>few|TRBJ1-4|TRBV4-2|TRBD1
CASSHRQGDNEKLFF
TGTGCCAGCAGCCATAGACAGGGGGATAATGAAAAACTGTTTTTT
>few|TRBJ1-6|TRBV27|NA
CASSFGAGRSPLHF
TGTGCCAGCAGTTTCGGAGCGGGTCGGTCACCCCTCCACTTT
>NA|TRBJ2-7|TRBV11-1|TRBD2
CAISGDSYEQYF
TGTGCCATTAGCGGGGACTCCTACGAGCAGTACTTC
>NA|TRBJ1-6|TRBV3-1/TRBV3-2|NA
CASSQEGDLHF
TGTGCCAGCAGCCAAGAGGGAGACCTCCACTTT
>NA|TRBJ1-4|TRBV18|NA
CASQKQATNEKLFF
TGTGCCAGCCAAAAACAGGCAACTAATGAAAAACTGTTTTTT
>NA|TRBJ1-2|TRBV9|NA
CASSGGQTRNYGYTF
TGTGCCAGCAGCGGAGGACAGACGCGGAACTATGGCTACACCTTC
>NA|TRBJ2-2|TRBV2|NA
CASSDVLTGELFF
TGTGCCAGCAGTGATGTACTCACCGGGGAGCTGTTTTTT
>few|TRBJ1-3|TRBV11-2|NA
CASSRTEGNTIYF
TGTGCCAGCAGCCGGACAGAAGGAAACACCATATATTTT
>NA|TRBJ2-2|TRBV7-8|NA
CASSLLGQNTGELFF
TGTGCCAGCAGCTTACTAGGCCAAAACACCGGGGAGCTGTTTTTT
>NA|TRBJ2-2|TRBV18|TRBD2
CASSPRPTSGSAGELFF
TGTGCCAGCTCACCACGTCCGACTAGCGGGAGCGCCGGGGAGCTGTTTTTT
>NA|TRBJ2-1|TRBV6-4|TRBD2
CASSASGLAGTGEQFF
TGTGCCAGCAGTGCCTCGGGACTAGCGGGAACGGGTGAGCAGTTCTTC
>NA|TRBJ2-7|TRBV7-9|TRBD2
CASSFPLAGGAYEQYF
TGTGCCAGCAGCTTCCCCTTAGCGGGGGGGGCCTACGAGCAGTACTTC
>NA|TRBJ2-5|TRBV2|TRBD2
CASSEKGLAVIRETQYF
TGTGCCAGCAGTGAAAAAGGTCTAGCGGTCATTCGGGAGACCCAGTACTTC
>once|TRBJ1-2|TRBV2|NA
CASIGTPSGYGYTF
TGTGCCAGCATTGGGACACCAAGCGGCTATGGCTACACCTTC
>NA|TRBJ2-7|TRBV6-5|TRBD1
CASTSDRGLPYEQYF
TGTGCCAGCACATCAGACAGGGGATTGCCCTACGAGCAGTACTTC
>NA|TRBJ1-6|TRBV5-5|NA
CASSLALWSSYNSPLHF
TGTGCCAGCAGCTTGGCGCTATGGAGCTCCTATAATTCACCCCTCCACTTT
>NA|TRBJ1-5|TRBV3-1/TRBV3-2|TRBD1
CASSQAGTGGSSNQPQHF
TGTGCCAGCAGCCAGGCCGGGACAGGGGGTTCGAGCAATCAGCCCCAGCATTTT
>NA|TRBJ2-7|TRBV19|TRBD1
CASSSGQNYEQYF
TGTGCCAGTAGTTCGGGACAGAACTACGAGCAGTACTTC
>NA|TRBJ2-1|TRBV7-2|NA
CASSLYYRQFF
TGTGCCAGCAGCTTATATTACAGGCAGTTCTTC
>NA|TRBJ2-6|TRBV11-2|NA
CASSLGIGVTSSGANVLTF
TGTGCCAGCAGCTTAGGAATAGGGGTGACTAGCTCTGGGGCCAACGTCCTGACTTTC
>few|TRBJ2-2|TRBV5-4|TRBD1
CASSLAGGPGELFF
TGTGCCAGCAGCCTGGCAGGGGGACCCGGGGAGCTGTTTTTT
>NA|TRBJ2-3|TRBV7-3|TRBD2
CASSPGLAGDTDTQYF
TGTGCCAGCAGCCCGGGACTAGCGGGGGACACAGATACGCAGTATTTT
>few|TRBJ1-6|TRBV7-9|NA
CASSSRRSSYNSPLHF
TGTGCCAGCAGCTCTCGTAGGAGCTCCTATAATTCACCCCTCCACTTT
>few|TRBJ2-1|TRBV24-1|TRBD2
CATSDPALSGSEQFF
TGTGCCACCAGTGATCCCGCCCTGAGCGGGAGTGAGCAGTTCTTC
>NA|TRBJ1-6|TRBV18|NA
CASSRTTKDSPLHF
TGTGCCAGCTCGCGCACTACCAAGGATTCACCCCTCCACTTT
>NA|TRBJ1-2|TRBV7-3|TRBD1
CASSPNRGDYGYTF
TGTGCCAGCAGCCCGAACAGGGGCGACTATGGCTACACCTTC
>once|TRBJ2-3|TRBV27|TRBD1
CASSWGQAVDTQYF
TGTGCCAGCAGTTGGGGACAGGCTGTCGATACGCAGTATTTT
>NA|TRBJ2-7|TRBV6-4|NA
CASSEFSGSSYEQYF
TGTGCCAGCAGTGAGTTCAGCGGAAGCTCCTACGAGCAGTACTTC
>NA|TRBJ2-3|TRBV2|TRBD2
CASSEREDPSTDTQYF
TGTGCCAGCAGTGAACGGGAGGACCCTAGCACAGATACGCAGTATTTT
>NA|TRBJ2-5|TRBV3-1/TRBV3-2|TRBD1
CASSRPGQGPLIPWYQETQYF
TGTGCCAGCAGCCGACCGGGACAGGGGCCTCTCATACCCTGGTACCAAGAGACCCAGTACTTC
>NA|TRBJ1-1|TRBV19|TRBD1
CASSLDRGQAFF
TGTGCCAGTAGCCTAGACAGGGGTCAAGCTTTCTTT
>NA|TRBJ1-1|TRBV10-2|TRBD1
CASSTGQALTAFF
TGCGCCAGCAGTACGGGACAGGCTTTGACGGCTTTCTTT
>NA|TRBJ1-2|TRBV19|NA
CASSTRTVNYGYTF
TGTGCCAGTAGTACTCGGACAGTTAACTATGGCTACACCTTC
>NA|TRBJ2-1|TRBV29-1|NA
CSVEISQGPESYNEQFF
TGCAGCGTTGAGATCTCCCAGGGGCCCGAATCCTACAATGAGCAGTTCTTC
>NA|TRBJ2-1|TRBV6-6|TRBD2
CASSYRTSGGYNEQFF
TGTGCCAGCAGTTACCGGACTAGCGGGGGATACAATGAGCAGTTCTTC
>NA|TRBJ2-3|TRBV18|TRBD1
CASSPETGVLGTQYF
TGTGCCAGCTCACCAGAGACAGGGGTTCTAGGTACGCAGTATTTT
>NA|TRBJ2-3|TRBV5-1|TRBD2
CASSLNAGASTDTQYF
TGCGCCAGCAGCTTGAATGCGGGAGCTAGCACAGATACGCAGTATTTT
>NA|TRBJ2-1|TRBV20-1|TRBD2
CSASGPREVNEQFF
TGCAGTGCTAGTGGCCCGCGGGAGGTCAATGAGCAGTTCTTC
>NA|TRBJ2-7|TRBV19|NA
CASRPPGTGNEQYF
TGTGCCAGTAGGCCACCAGGAACAGGGAACGAGCAGTACTTC
>NA|TRBJ2-3|TRBV28|TRBD2
CASSFPSVSGGTDTQYF
TGTGCCAGCAGTTTTCCCTCCGTGTCGGGAGGGACAGATACGCAGTATTTT
>NA|TRBJ2-5|TRBV7-2|TRBD1
CASSARTGDWETQYF
TGTGCCAGCAGCGCGCGGACAGGGGATTGGGAGACCCAGTACTTC